The T cell receptor (beta chain) described here comes from a study of cytomegalovirus exposure and HLA in healthy donors. Overall study findings and caveats: In a later analysis, TCR beta V- and J-gene trimming was associated with a missense DCLRE1C variant. An observed cluster of highly shared sequence variants was recorded as a likely sequencing artifact.

Trimming left V 5 bases short and J 6 bases short, with 16 bases between. The germline CDR1 and CDR2 sequences are PRHDT and FYEKMQ (reference sequence). This CDR3 has 14 residues. Notes on this clone: Its antigen is unknown.

The PCR employed 60 Vbeta primers together with 13 Jbeta primers. This table comes from immunoSEQ multiplex PCR, and its TCRdb copy is limited to in-frame clones, with some not included. The sample includes around 100,000 clones, 79% of them seen just once. This TCR derives from a woman between 18 and 30 years old in good health and CMV-seropositive. The material sequenced was PBMCs. V usage is TRBV13 and J usage is TRBJ1-2, with a tentative D call TRBD1 (6 bases). CDR3 sequence (DNA): TGTGCCAGCAGCGTTGGACAAGGGGGGGATGGCTACACCTTC. It specifies CASSVGQGGDGYTF.